The present T cell receptor (beta chain) was sequenced within a study of CD8 T cells in ankylosing spondylitis. Study results and caveats: Reportedly, matched ankylosing spondylitis synovial fluid was significantly enriched for disease-linked clones. Clones linked to disease, bearing a CD8+ phenotype, were relatively rare in peripheral blood.

On this clonotype: Its target is not known.

The CDR3 length is 14 residues. The germline gives CDR1 SGDLS, CDR2 YYNGEE. V lost 0 bases, J lost 9 bases, and 5 bases stayed unmatched. As the method for making TCR beta libraries, quantitative 5'-RACE with molecular barcodes was used. TCRdb called the 5' RACE reads again in MiXCR, with one record for every CDR3 protein. The profile shows 250,000 to 300,000 distinct CDR3 sequences, around 20% of them singletons. The receptor was isolated from a male donor with ankylosing spondylitis or in good health (not recorded which). Sequenced: blood, either unsorted or a sorted T cell fraction (not recorded which). The rearrangement joins TRBV9 to TRBJ1-5, with 8 bases aligning to TRBD1. The CDR3 sequence: CASSVGQGLGPQHF. The CDR3 DNA follows: TGTGCCAGCAGCGTAGGACAGGGGTTGGGGCCCCAGCATTTT.